Presented here are 24 T cell receptor beta chains from one specimen sequenced in a study of blood T cells in healthy people across ages. The authors ran a second PCR of 7 to 11 cycles using a sample-barcoded 5' primer and a J-beta primer mix. TCRdb used MiXCR to reprocess the 5' RACE reads, holding one entry per CDR3 protein. The repertoire holds some 940,000 distinct CDR3 sequences, with almost 30% as singletons. This same sample was also part of a study on T cells of mothers and their children.

The sequenced sample consisted of blood. The receptors were gathered from a woman in her 40s in good health.

At least ten counts were recorded for this clonotype. The V gene is TRBV28, the J gene TRBJ1-2; no firm D call. Germline V lookup: CDR1 MDHEN, CDR2 SYDVKM. The CDR3 covers 15 residues. With 5 bases removed from V and 1 base from J, the gap between germline ends came to 14 bases. The CDR3 DNA is TGTGCCAGCAGTCCCCCGCGGGAGGTTAACTATGGCTACACCTTC. Its translation is CASSPPREVNYGYTF.

The CDR3 DNA sequence: TGTGCCAGCAGCTTACGGCGTCTCGACTCCGATGAGCAGTTCTTC. Encoded protein: CASSLRRLDSDEQFF. This chain connects TRBV7-8 to TRBJ2-1; no clear D gene. V lost 2 bases, J lost 8 bases, and 16 bases lay in between. CDR1 and CDR2 from the germline V gene are SGHVS and FQNEAQ. The CDR3 is 15 residues long.

The sample holds many counts of this clonotype. CDR3 amino acids: CASSPSTGGGLALLQETQYF. CDR3 nucleotide sequence: TGTGCCAGCAGCCCATCGACCGGAGGGGGACTAGCACTGCTCCAAGAGACCCAGTACTTC. The chain has TRBV7-6 and TRBJ2-5, with 9 bases fitting TRBD2. CDR1 is SGHVS, CDR2 FNYEAQ, per germline. CDR3 length: 20 residues. Germline trimming cut 5 bases from V and 1 base from J; bases unmatched to any gene: 20.

This clonotype was seen only a few times. The chain has TRBV29-1 and TRBJ2-3, with TRBD1 matching over 11 bases. V dropped 1 base and J dropped 1; count of bases not matched to a gene: 1. CDR3 length: 15 amino acids. Per germline, CDR1 SQVTM and CDR2 ANQGSEA. The CDR3 DNA reads TGCAGCGTTGAAGGGGGACAGGGGGGCACAGATACGCAGTATTTT. Protein sequence: CSVEGGQGGTDTQYF.

The gene calls are TRBV12-2 and TRBJ2-6. TRBV12-2 is described as a pseudogene. The CDR3 totals 15 residues. CDR3 DNA: TGTGCAAGTCGCTCAGGTCGCTCTGGGGCCAACGTCCTGACTTTC. Amino acid sequence: CASRSGRSGANVLTF.

This clonotype has just one count. A junction end diverges from the germline sequence, so it may reflect a read error. This sequence joins TRBV3-1 and TRBJ2-1; D tentatively fits TRBD1 or TRBD2 (6 bases each). The CDR3 spans 16 residues. The germline V gene has CDR1 LGHDT and CDR2 YNNKEL (reference sequence). CDR3 bases: TGTGCCAGTAGCCCCACGGGGGCCGGCTCCTACAATGAGCAGTTCTTC. This codes for CASSPTGAGSYNEQFF.

There are many counts of this clonotype. The genes are TRBV10-3 and TRBJ1-2; D possibly corresponds to TRBD1 (6 bases). Germline V gene data show CDR1 as ENHRY and CDR2 as SYGVKD. The CDR3 is 16 amino acids. V was cut by 4 bases and J by 6 bases, with 21 bases left in between. The CDR3 DNA follows: TGTGCCATCAGTGGGGGACAAGCTATCGGAGGTGATGGCTACACCTTC. Its protein is CAISGGQAIGGDGYTF.

V gene TRBV7-3 combines with J gene TRBJ2-3; no clear D. CDR1 and CDR2 from the germline V gene are SGHTA and FQGTGA. With 2 bases removed from V and 4 bases from J, the gap between germline ends came to 10 bases. The CDR3 is 14 residues long. The CDR3 coding sequence is TGTGCCAGCAGCTTATCGCTCGAAGCAGATACGCAGTATTTT. Amino acids: CASSLSLEADTQYF.

In its sample, this clonotype was seen a few times. Being one base from a much bigger clone, this may be a read error. The rearrangement joins TRBV7-2 to TRBJ2-7; 9 bases align to TRBD2. The CDR3 contains 14 residues. Germline-derived CDR1 and CDR2 are SGHTA and FQGNSA. In DNA form, the CDR3 reads TGTGCCAACAGCTCCTTAGCGGGGGTACGCGAGCAGTACTTC. Protein: CANSSLAGVREQYF.

This clonotype has a count of ten or more. The CDR3 DNA reads TGTGCCAGCAGTTATTGGGGGGAAGGAGAGACCCAGTACTTC. This encodes CASSYWGEGETQYF. The J gene is TRBJ2-5, the V gene TRBV6-5, with a possible D match to TRBD2 (6 bases). This CDR3 comprises 14 residues. From germline, CDR1 is MNHEY and CDR2 SVGAGI. V was pared by 3 bases and J by 4 bases, with 12 bases between.

This clonotype was observed a handful of times. V is TRBV5-6 and J is TRBJ2-1, with 7 bases matching TRBD2. The CDR3 contains 16 residues. Germline V gene data show CDR1 as SGHDT and CDR2 as YYEEEE. V was clipped by 3 bases and J by 0 bases; unmatched bases: 6. The CDR3 sequence is CASSSSSGDSYNEQFF. CDR3 bases: TGTGCCAGCAGCTCCTCCAGCGGGGACTCCTACAATGAGCAGTTCTTC.

There are many counts of this clonotype. The chain joins TRBV19 to TRBJ2-5, with 7 bases identical to TRBD2. Germline V CDR1 and CDR2: LNHDA, SQIVND (reference sequence). The ends lost 3 bases at V and 1 base at J; junction bases unmatched: 5. The CDR3 covers 15 residues. The CDR3 protein is CASSMVSSGQETQYF. The CDR3 coding sequence is TGTGCCAGTAGTATGGTCTCTAGCGGCCAAGAGACCCAGTACTTC.

This chain connects TRBV11-2 to TRBJ2-1; D might be TRBD1 or TRBD2, each matching 5 bases. Trimming took 3 bases from V and 0 from J, leaving 18 bases between them. The CDR3 spans 18 residues. Germline V gene sequence: CDR1 SGHAT, CDR2 FQNNGV. CDR3 nucleotide sequence: TGTGCCAGCAGCTTGCCAGGGTGGCGCGGGTACTCCTACAATGAGCAGTTCTTC. It translates to CASSLPGWRGYSYNEQFF. Together with reference TRBV11-2 and TRBJ2-1, the CDR3 gives the full variable domain: EAGVAQSPRYKIIEKRQSVAFWCNPISGHATLYWYQQILGQGPKLLIQFQNNGVVDDSQLPKDRFSAERLKGVDSTLKIQPAKLEDSAVYLCASSLPGWRGYSYNEQFFGPGTRLTVL.

The gene calls are TRBV2 and TRBJ2-5; possibly TRBD1 or TRBD2 for D (5 bases each). V dropped 2 bases and J dropped 5 bases, with 15 bases sitting between them. The CDR3 length is 15 residues. The germline gives CDR1 SNHLY, CDR2 FYNNEI. In nucleotides, the CDR3 is TGTGCCAGCAGTGAATCCGGGACCGGCGGGGAGACCCAGTACTTC. It is translated as CASSESGTGGETQYF.

The DNA of the CDR3 is TGCAGTGCTAGAGATACAAACGATCAGCCCCAGCATTTT. Amino acids: CSARDTNDQPQHF. The rearrangement uses TRBV20-1 and TRBJ1-5, with D unclear. The CDR3 is 13 amino acids. Between the trimmed V and J ends, which lost 0 bases and 5 bases, there was a span of 8 bases. CDR1 is DFQATT, CDR2 SNEGSKA, per germline (reference sequence).

The genes are TRBV5-1 and TRBJ2-3; 8 nucleotides align to TRBD1. The CDR3 is 15 amino acids. Looked up from germline, CDR1 is SGHRS and CDR2 is YFSETQ. V shed 2 bases, J shed 3 bases, and the junction held 5 bases outside the gene matches. DNA of the CDR3: TGCGCCAGCAGCTTTCATGGACAGGGAACAGATACGCAGTATTTT. Encoded protein: CASSFHGQGTDTQYF.

This clonotype occurred many times. The chain links TRBV5-5 to TRBJ2-7, with D unresolved. The CDR3 runs to 14 residues. Germline CDR1 and CDR2: SGHKS and YYEKEE (reference sequence). V gave up 1 base and J gave up 3 bases, with 11 bases separating them. The CDR3 bases are TGTGCCAGCAGCTTGATGCGTGGAATCTACGAGCAGTACTTC. Amino acids: CASSLMRGIYEQYF.

This clonotype was recorded many times. This sequence joins TRBV7-2 and TRBJ2-3; D perhaps matches TRBD2 (6 bases). The CDR3 runs to 13 residues. Germline CDR1 SGHTA, CDR2 FQGNSA. Trimming cost V 3 bases and J 4 bases, with 8 bases left between them. CDR3 residues: CASSFRLADTQYF. CDR3 DNA: TGTGCCAGCAGCTTCCGACTAGCAGATACGCAGTATTTT.

Details on this clonotype: A read error may be the cause here, since a much bigger clone is one base away. The V and J genes are TRBV28 and TRBJ1-2; 7 bases align to TRBD1. Germline-derived CDR1 and CDR2 are MDHEN and SYDVKM. The CDR3 runs to 15 residues. The CDR3 sequence is CTSSGPGGGDYGYTF. The CDR3 bases are TGTACCAGCAGTGGGCCAGGAGGGGGCGACTATGGCTACACCTTC.

The rearrangement uses TRBV30 and TRBJ1-1; D not certain. V shed 1 base and J shed 1 base, with 13 bases lying between them. Per germline, CDR1 GTSNPN and CDR2 SVGIG (reference sequence). The CDR3 is 15 residues long. CDR3 in amino acids: CAWSGLAPGNTEAFF. CDR3 bases: TGTGCCTGGAGTGGCCTGGCGCCAGGGAACACTGAAGCTTTCTTT.

This clonotype has only a few counts. A much larger clone lies one base from this, so it may be a read error. The rearrangement uses TRBV4-1 and TRBJ2-7; D is possibly TRBD1 (6 bases). Germline V gives CDR1 MGHRA, CDR2 YSYEKL. The CDR3 loop spans 14 amino acids. The V end lost 0 bases, the J end lost 3 bases, and 9 bases lay between the germline ends. Here the CDR3 reads CASSQERGGYEQYF. The DNA for the CDR3 is TGCGCCAGCAGCCAAGAGAGAGGGGGCTACGAGCAGTACTTC.

J is TRBJ1-1 and V is TRBV4-1, with D tentatively TRBD1 (6 bases). V gave up 1 base and J gave up 11 bases, with 23 bases separating them. This CDR3 is built from 16 residues. In germline, CDR1 is MGHRA, CDR2 YSYEKL. As DNA, the CDR3 is TGCGCCAGCAGCCAAGTTCTGGGTGAACAGGGACGTGGGGCTTTCTTT. Protein sequence: CASSQVLGEQGRGAFF.

This clonotype appeared a few times. The rearrangement links TRBV6-2 or TRBV6-3 to TRBJ1-5, with D uncertain. The CDR3 sequence is 16 residues long. In germline, CDR1 is MNHEY, CDR2 SVGEGT. V was trimmed by 2 bases and J by 0 bases, leaving 11 bases between them. DNA for the CDR3: TGTGCCAGCAGTTACGGCAGATTCTATAGCAATCAGCCCCAGCATTTT. Encoded protein: CASSYGRFYSNQPQHF.

This chain connects TRBV5-1 to TRBJ2-6; D may correspond to TRBD1 or TRBD2 (5 bases each). V was trimmed by 0 bases and J by 0 bases, leaving 10 bases between them. This CDR3 region has 17 residues. Germline V lookup: CDR1 SGHRS, CDR2 YFSETQ. DNA for the CDR3: TGCGCCAGCAGCTTGGTGGCAGGGAGCTCTGGGGCCAACGTCCTGACTTTC. This translates into CASSLVAGSSGANVLTF. Full variable domain (missing parts from reference TRBV5-1 and TRBJ2-6): KAGVTQTPRYLIKTRGQQVTLSCSPISGHRSVSWYQQTPGQGLQFLFEYFSETQRNKGNFPGRFSGRQFSNSRSEMNVSTLELGDSALYLCASSLVAGSSGANVLTFGAGSRLTVL.